Each of the 32 T cell receptor beta chains below was sequenced from the same sample in a study of blood T cells in healthy people across ages. It was with a sample-barcoded 5' primer and a J-beta primer mix that a second PCR of roughly 7 to 12 cycles was run. TCRdb re-called the 5' RACE reads through MiXCR, storing one row per CDR3 protein. Among around 650,000 distinct CDR3 sequences listed, 40% to 45% were seen once. Sequencing input: blood. The receptors were sampled from a man older than 75 in good health.

The chain joins TRBV6-2 or TRBV6-3 to TRBJ2-5; maybe TRBD1 (6 bases). The length of the CDR3 is 15 residues. The V gene's germline CDR1 is MNHEY and CDR2 SVGEGT. V lost 4 bases to trimming and J lost 3 bases, with 15 bases between them. The CDR3, as DNA: TGTGCCAGCAGTTGGGGGCCCTCCCCCGAAGAGACCCAGTACTTC. Translation: CASSWGPSPEETQYF.

The chain employs TRBV4-1 and TRBJ2-5; TRBD1 agrees at 9 bases. The end of the DNA aligns better with TRBJ2-7, so the J call may be wrong. Germline V lookup: CDR1 MGHRA, CDR2 YSYEKL. This CDR3 has 15 residues. CDR3 bases: TGCGCCAGCAGCCCCGGGACAGGGATCCTCTACGAGCAGTACTTC. Protein product: CASSPGTGILYEQYF.

The chain carries TRBV14 and TRBJ2-2; D perhaps matches TRBD2 (5 bases). The CDR3 length is 15 residues. V was shortened by 4 bases and J by 3 bases, with 12 bases between the two germline ends. Germline lookup yields CDR1 SGHDN and CDR2 FVKESK. The CDR3 DNA follows: TGTGCCAGCAGCCGACAATGGCGGGACACCGGGGAGCTGTTTTTT. Amino acids: CASSRQWRDTGELFF.

Only a few counts were recorded for this clonotype. V usage is TRBV5-1 and J usage is TRBJ2-1; perhaps TRBD1 as D (5 bases). The CDR3 contains 15 residues. Trimming stripped 4 bases from V and 5 bases from J, with 16 bases between. Germline assignment: CDR1 SGHRS and CDR2 YFSETQ. CDR3 protein: CASSLTGASDNEQFF. As DNA, the CDR3 is TGCGCCAGCAGCCTAACAGGCGCCAGCGACAATGAGCAGTTCTTC.

This clonotype was observed a single time. DNA of the CDR3: TGTGCCAGCAGTTACTCCGGGACCCGCAAAAACATTCAGTACTTC. Residues: CASSYSGTRKNIQYF. The rearrangement uses TRBV6-5 and TRBJ2-4; the D gene could be TRBD1 or TRBD2 (5 bases each). Per germline, CDR1 MNHEY and CDR2 SVGAGI. The CDR3 loop spans 15 amino acids. V dropped 0 bases and J dropped 3 bases, with 9 bases sitting between them.

In its sample, this clonotype was seen a few times. The V call is TRBV2, the J call TRBJ1-1; 10 bases match TRBD1. CDR3 size: 15 residues. J lost 6 bases, V lost 6 bases, and 10 bases had no gene match. Germline loops: CDR1 SNHLY, CDR2 FYNNEI. The DNA of the CDR3 is TGTGCCAGCAGGGCCGGGACAGGGGATGGAGCTGAAGCTTTCTTT. This codes for CASRAGTGDGAEAFF.

This clonotype was seen more than once but under ten times. The chain carries TRBV7-2 and TRBJ2-5; D is undetermined. The DNA end is more similar to TRBJ2-7, so the J call may be wrong. The CDR3 spans 14 residues. The V gene's germline CDR1 is SGHTA and CDR2 FQGNSA. CDR3 DNA sequence: TGTGCCAGCAGCCTCCAACGTGGCGGCCTCGAGCAGTACTTC. As protein: CASSLQRGGLEQYF.

Comment on this clonotype: This clone may be a read error of a much larger clone one base away. The chain has TRBV2 and TRBJ2-1; D gene uncertain. V dropped 2 bases and J dropped 11 bases, with 7 bases sitting between them. The CDR3 has 11 amino acids. Germline V gene lookup returns CDR1 SNHLY and CDR2 FYNNEI. Here the CDR3 reads CASSELNKQFF. As DNA, the CDR3 is TGTGCCAGCAGTGAACTTAATAAGCAGTTCTTC.

This clonotype was picked up one time. The chain joins TRBV20-1 to TRBJ1-5; 10 bases match TRBD1. The CDR3 is made up of 17 amino acids. The V gene end was trimmed by 1 base and the J gene end by 5 bases; junction bases not matched to a gene: 11. Per the germline V gene, CDR1 is DFQATT and CDR2 is SNEGSKA (reference sequence). The CDR3 DNA is TGCAGTGCTAGAGCATCCGGACAGGGGGGCGCCTATCAGCCCCAGCATTTT. Translating gives CSARASGQGGAYQPQHF.

This clonotype was seen repeatedly, ten times or more. The chain couples TRBV29-1 to TRBJ2-5, with a tentative D call TRBD2 (6 bases). The CDR3 has 14 residues. Germline V gene data show CDR1 as SQVTM and CDR2 as ANQGSEA. V lost 7 bases and J lost 5, with 20 bases in between. In DNA, the CDR3 is TGCAGCGCCCGACGACGTGGAGGGAGGGAGACCCAGTACTTC. This gives the protein CSARRRGGRETQYF.

There are a few counts of this clonotype. This rearrangement joins TRBV7-2 to TRBJ2-2; D might be TRBD1 (5 bases). This CDR3 has 15 amino acids. Germline V CDR1 and CDR2: SGHTA, FQGNSA. The V end was cut by 1 base, the J end by 4 bases, with 10 bases between. The CDR3 region has the DNA TGTGCCAGCAGCTTAGAGGACACCTTCACCGGGGAGCTGTTTTTT. It codes for CASSLEDTFTGELFF.

This clonotype was recorded many times. The chain couples TRBV7-2 to TRBJ2-5; possibly TRBD2 for D (5 bases). Trimming shortened V by 3 bases and J by 1 base, and 6 bases separated the two germline ends. Germline loops: CDR1 SGHTA, CDR2 FQGNSA. This CDR3 is 13 amino acids long. Written as DNA, the CDR3 is TGTGCCAGCAGCTTTAGCGCCCAAGAGACCCAGTACTTC. Translation: CASSFSAQETQYF. Looking up the rest from reference TRBV7-2 and TRBJ2-5 gives the full variable domain: GAGVSQSPSNKVTEKGKDVELRCDPISGHTALYWYRQSLGQGLEFLIYFQGNSAPDKSGLPSDRFSAERTGGSVSTLTIQRTQQEDSAVYLCASSFSAQETQYFGPGTRLLVL.

This clonotype was counted many times. For the CDR3, the DNA is TGCAGCGTTGCCTTACTAGCGGGGTCAGTCAGCTCCTACAATGAGCAGTTCTTC. This encodes CSVALLAGSVSSYNEQFF. The V call is TRBV29-1, the J call TRBJ2-1; TRBD2 matches at 10 bases. J was trimmed by 0 bases and V by 4 bases; bases with no gene match: 12. The CDR3 covers 18 residues. Germline V gene sequence: CDR1 SQVTM, CDR2 ANQGSEA.

This clonotype occurred many times. The rearrangement joins TRBV4-3 to TRBJ1-1; a weak D match, TRBD1 (5 bases). The ends were cut back, 0 bases at V and 6 bases at J, with 14 bases in the middle. The germline CDR1 and CDR2 sequences are LGHNA and YSLEER. The CDR3 is 15 residues long. CDR3 bases: TGCGCCAGCAGCCAAGATTCGTTGGGGACCGCTGAAGCTTTCTTT. Translation gives CASSQDSLGTAEAFF.

This clonotype came up many times. V is TRBV10-2 and J is TRBJ2-7; 7 positions agree with TRBD1. Trimming cost V 10 bases and J 2 bases; bases outside gene matches: 14. CDR1 and CDR2 (germline): WSHSY, SAAADI. The CDR3 is 15 amino acids. The CDR3 DNA reads as TGCGCCACCTGGGGGAGAGGACAGGTAACCTACGAGCAGTACTTC. Its protein is CATWGRGQVTYEQYF.

Points on this clonotype: At one boundary the junction diverges from the germline segment, which might be a read error. The chain carries TRBV19 and TRBJ2-4; TRBD1 or TRBD2 may be the D gene (5 bases each). Looked up from germline, CDR1 is LNHDA and CDR2 is SQIVND (reference sequence). CDR3 length equals 15 residues. CDR3 residues: CANSPGAMGGNIQYF. CDR3 bases: TGTGCCAATAGTCCCGGGGCGATGGGTGGAAACATTCAGTACTTC. Based on the CDR3 plus reference TRBV19 and TRBJ2-4, the full variable domain is DGGITQSPKYLFRKEGQNVTLSCEQNLNHDAMYWYRQDPGQGLRLIYYSQIVNDFQKGDIAEGYSVSREKKESFPLTVTSAQKNPTAFYLCANSPGAMGGNIQYFGAGTRLSVL.

The chain combines TRBV5-1 with TRBJ1-2; unclear D gene. There are 15 residues in the CDR3. V lost 0 bases, J lost 3 bases, and 12 bases lay in between. From germline, CDR1 is SGHRS and CDR2 YFSETQ. In DNA form, the CDR3 reads TGCGCCAGCAGCTTGGAAGAGGGCTCCTACTATGGCTACACCTTC. Translated: CASSLEEGSYYGYTF.

The chain combines TRBV6-1 with TRBJ1-5; D is unresolved. The CDR3 sequence is 15 residues long. Trimming removed 2 bases at V and 0 bases at J, with 8 bases between. Germline loops: CDR1 MNHNS, CDR2 SASEGT. The DNA of the CDR3 is TGTGCCAGCAGTGAACGACGGATTAGCAATCAGCCCCAGCATTTT. This codes for CASSERRISNQPQHF.

J is TRBJ2-3 and V is TRBV11-3, with 7 bases fitting TRBD1. The CDR3 has 15 amino acids. Germline V CDR1 and CDR2: SGHNT, YENEEA. The V segment lost 0 bases and the J segment 6 bases; nucleotides outside the gene matches: 6. DNA for the CDR3: TGTGCCAGCAGCTTAGAGGGGACAGAACGGGATACGCAGTATTTT. Translated: CASSLEGTERDTQYF.

This clonotype was seen many times. The chain has TRBV2 and TRBJ2-3; possibly TRBD2 for D (6 bases). CDR1 and CDR2 from the germline V gene are SNHLY and FYNNEI. V was pared by 5 bases and J by 1 base, with 13 bases between. This CDR3 has 15 residues. The CDR3: CASSRRWEGTDTQYF. CDR3 DNA sequence: TGTGCCAGCAGTCGACGCTGGGAGGGCACAGATACGCAGTATTTT.

This clonotype was seen a handful of times. The chain couples TRBV29-1 to TRBJ1-1; perhaps TRBD1 as D (5 bases). The CDR3 has 13 amino acids. Germline loops: CDR1 SQVTM, CDR2 ANQGSEA. V lost 7 bases and J 2 bases, leaving 14 bases between the germline ends. The CDR3 nucleotides read TGCAGCGGAGTCAACGGGGCCAACACTGAAGCTTTCTTT. Amino acid sequence: CSGVNGANTEAFF.

The rearrangement joins TRBV24-1 to TRBJ2-5, with TRBD1 matching 8 bases. The V segment lost 3 bases and the J segment 5 bases; nucleotides outside the gene matches: 7. Germline V CDR1 and CDR2: KGHDR, SFDVKD. The CDR3 runs to 15 residues. This chain's CDR3 is CATSDPGTGQETQYF. The CDR3 DNA follows: TGTGCCACCAGTGATCCGGGGACAGGCCAGGAGACCCAGTACTTC.

V and J are TRBV14 and TRBJ2-5, with D perhaps TRBD1 (5 bases). The V end was cut by 2 bases, the J end by 0 bases, with 10 bases between. The CDR3 totals 15 residues. CDR1 is SGHDN and CDR2 is FVKESK in the germline V gene. CDR3 in amino acids: CASSQWGGYQETQYF. DNA for the CDR3: TGTGCCAGCAGCCAATGGGGCGGATACCAAGAGACCCAGTACTTC.

This clonotype was detected once. CDR3 amino acids: CASSGWGQSYEQYF. The CDR3 bases are TGTGCCAGCAGTGGATGGGGACAGAGTTACGAGCAGTACTTC. The chain is built from TRBV28 and TRBJ2-7, with 7 nucleotides matching TRBD1. The germline V gene has CDR1 MDHEN and CDR2 SYDVKM. Trimming removed 5 bases from V and 4 bases from J; junction bases left unmatched: 8. The CDR3 has 14 residues.

Only a few counts were recorded for this clonotype. The rearrangement uses TRBV11-2 and TRBJ2-2; the D gene could be TRBD1 or TRBD2 (6 bases each). This CDR3 has 13 amino acids. Germline-derived CDR1 and CDR2 are SGHAT and FQNNGV. Trimming shortened V by 8 bases and J by 7 bases, and 14 bases separated the two germline ends. The CDR3 protein is CASRRGVIGELFF. In DNA, the CDR3 is TGTGCCAGCCGGAGGGGGGTAATCGGGGAGCTGTTTTTT.

V usage is TRBV27 and J usage is TRBJ2-3, with TRBD2 matching over 8 bases. Germline CDR1 and CDR2: MNHEY and SMNVEV (reference sequence). CDR3 length: 17 residues. With V trimmed by 5 bases and J by 3 bases, 13 bases remained unmatched. The CDR3 is CASSPFGGAGVTDTQYF. In nucleotides, the CDR3 is TGTGCCAGCAGTCCCTTCGGGGGAGCGGGAGTGACAGATACGCAGTATTTT.

The rearrangement links TRBV28 to TRBJ2-3, with no clear D. The germline V and J ends were trimmed by 5 bases and 0 bases, with 12 bases remaining between them. This CDR3 comprises 15 residues. CDR1 and CDR2 from the germline V gene are MDHEN and SYDVKM. Written as DNA, the CDR3 is TGTGCCAGCAGTGGTCAGACAACAAGCACAGATACGCAGTATTTT. It encodes CASSGQTTSTDTQYF.

This clonotype was observed a few times. The chain combines TRBV6-5 with TRBJ1-5; D gene unclear. The length of the CDR3 is 14 residues. The V gene's germline CDR1 is MNHEY and CDR2 SVGAGI. Trimming stripped 6 bases from V and 3 bases from J, with 12 bases between. The CDR3 sequence is CASRQDGFNQPQHF. CDR3 nucleotide sequence: TGTGCCAGCAGACAAGACGGTTTCAATCAGCCCCAGCATTTT.

The chain uses TRBV5-4 and TRBJ2-5; D gene unclear. V was trimmed by 1 base and J by 11 bases, leaving 21 bases between them. The CDR3 length is 15 residues. CDR1 is SGHNT, CDR2 YYREEE, per germline (reference sequence). The CDR3 reads CASSLKVSEYNEQYF. For the CDR3, the DNA is TGTGCCAGCAGCTTGAAGGTATCTGAGTACAATGAGCAGTACTTC.

This chain links TRBV7-2 with TRBJ1-2, with D perhaps matching TRBD1 (6 bases). The CDR3 contains 16 residues. V was shortened by 1 base and J by 7 bases, with 19 bases between the two germline ends. Germline loops: CDR1 SGHTA, CDR2 FQGNSA. CDR3 residues: CASSLGGQGFLGGYTF. For the CDR3, the DNA is TGTGCCAGCAGCTTAGGGGGGCAGGGGTTTTTAGGTGGCTACACCTTC.

The chain combines TRBV12-5 with TRBJ1-6, with D perhaps matching TRBD1 (5 bases). Germline values: CDR1 LGHNT, CDR2 FRNRAP. The CDR3 is made up of 15 amino acids. The ends were cut back, 2 bases at V and 8 bases at J, with 13 bases in the middle. The CDR3 spells CASGLLTAADSPLHF. The CDR3 bases are TGTGCTAGTGGTTTGTTGACAGCTGCCGATTCACCCCTCCACTTT.

The V call is TRBV5-1, the J call TRBJ2-1, with D perhaps matching TRBD1 (6 bases). The CDR3 spans 20 residues. Trimming cost V 7 bases and J 1 base, with 30 bases left between them. The germline gives CDR1 SGHRS, CDR2 YFSETQ. CDR3 protein: CASSPRPGQPLDGSYNEQFF. The CDR3 DNA follows: TGCGCCAGCTCCCCCCGACCGGGACAACCACTTGATGGGTCCTACAATGAGCAGTTCTTC.